This T cell receptor beta chain was sequenced for a study of CD8 T cells in Susac syndrome (dated by TCRdb to about 2019). Background for the entire study: The study used repertoire sequencing to test whether antigen drove CD8+ T cell activation and differentiation in Susac syndrome. The clonality of the CD8+ T cell repertoire was compared across approximately twelve healthy donors, some 14 Susac syndrome patients and about 16 multiple sclerosis patients.

A remark on this clonotype: Its antigen is still unknown. There are no base qualities to consult, and no much larger clone falls within one base.

Peripheral blood CD8+ and CD4+ T cells from healthy donors, Susac syndrome patients and multiple sclerosis patients were profiled by high-throughput TCR beta sequencing. The multiple sclerosis controls were treatment-naive patients who had stable or active relapsing-remitting disease and met the revised McDonald criteria. CD8+ TEMRA cells were enriched by FACS, while bulk CD8+ and CD4+ T cells were purified by magnetic negative isolation. Blood was collected in EDTA tubes and processed within 24 hours, with PBMCs isolated through density gradient centrifugation. PBMCs intended for TCR sequencing were cryopreserved in liquid nitrogen and were subsequently thawed in a 37 degrees C water bath. The sorted or isolated CD4+, CD8+ and CD8+ TEMRA cells reached a purity of at least 90%. What the study reported, not specific to this receptor: The number of individuals in the TCR sequencing and HLA analysis was acknowledged as relatively small.

RNA was extracted using the RNeasy kit, and about 0.45 to 1 microgram was reverse transcribed with random hexamers. TCR beta CDR3 regions were amplified with the immunoSEQ multiplex PCR assay covering 54 Vbeta and 13 Jbeta segments. Bias from PCR amplification was corrected by using a synthetic template baseline for primer optimization and for computational correction. The original pipeline was this. Reads were annotated to V, D and J genes according to IMGT and were analyzed with immunoSEQ Analyzer, with only productive sequences retained. To calculate clonality, Shannon entropy was normalized by log2 of the number of productive unique sequences and then subtracted from one. For each patient and control, public and private clones were evaluated among the 100 most prevalent clones. A clone was defined as Susac-specific if it was absent from the healthy and MS cohorts, from over 1,000 published viral clones and from other ImmuneACCESS disease sequences. TCRdb reprocessed the public reads (quality trimming at Q25 with fastp, clone calling with MiXCR) and kept in-frame beta chains. Records with the same CDR3 protein are collapsed into one entry carrying the most frequent genes and DNA. TCRdb, not the authors, supplied the V and J calls. This sample has 100,000 to 150,000 distinct CDR3 sequences in its table, and over 90% of those were observed once. The ten largest make up roughly 0.31% of the sample.

The CDR3 contains 15 residues, cysteine and phenylalanine counted. Only the CDR3 region is kept as DNA, spanning 45 bases read in frame from base 1. V ends up 5 bases short and J 8 bases short, with an unmatched junction base count of 14. CDR1 is given as PRHDT and CDR2 as FYEKMQ, both from the germline V gene (reference sequence). The sample was CD8+ T cells from PBMCs. The chain couples TRBV13 to TRBJ1-2; 7 bases in the middle match TRBD1. This clonotype originated in a human donor with multiple sclerosis. The sequenced DNA is TGTGCCAGCAGCCCCTGGGGTCAGGGGGGATTAGGCTACACCTTC. This translates into CASSPWGQGGLGYTF.